This T cell receptor (beta chain) was sequenced in a study of T cells after yellow fever vaccination. Notes on the study in general: Most primary-vaccination clones reappeared after the booster (about 95% CD4, roughly 88% CD8). Within FACS-sorted repertoires, abundant clonotypes contaminating from the bulk population could be present.

The sample holds a few counts of this clonotype. The antigen remains unidentified. MiXCR, run by TCRdb on the 5' RACE reads, gives a single entry per CDR3 protein. The data hold under 300,000 distinct CDR3 sequences, with around 13% observed a single time. V gave up 6 bases and J gave up 0 bases; unmatched junction bases: 11. The CDR3 length is 17 residues. The specimen was CD4+ T cells sorted from PBMCs, collected 45 days after the yellow fever booster vaccination. This TCR was sampled from a man in his thirties or forties who received the YFV17D yellow fever vaccine. V gene TRBV12-3 or TRBV12-4 combines with J gene TRBJ2-1; 7 nucleotides align to TRBD2. CDR3 sequence: CASRWGTIQSSYNEQFF. CDR3 coding DNA: TGTGCCAGCAGATGGGGGACTATCCAAAGCTCCTACAATGAGCAGTTCTTC.